Listed below are T cell receptor beta chains from one sample, sequenced in a study of cytomegalovirus exposure and HLA in healthy donors. TCRdb's copy holds only in-frame clones and misses some; the assay was immunoSEQ multiplex PCR. The sample contains 180,000 or so clones, more than 75% of which appear only once. The sample comprised PBMCs. The source is a man aged 40-49 years in good health and CMV-seronegative. Each CDR3 is given with its conserved first and last residue. Fields, in order: J gene, clone size, D gene, V gene, CDR3 protein, CDR3 DNA. The D gene is left open where the match is weak. Clone sizes are given selectively: once, few, many, or a class where the clone is expanded.

TRBJ2-5,NA,NA,TRBV6-1,CASRVGVWETQYF,TGTGCCAGCAGAGTCGGGGTGTGGGAGACCCAGTACTTC
TRBJ1-2,NA,TRBD1,TRBV5-5,CASSQQQGDYGYTF,TGTGCCAGCAGCCAACAACAGGGGGACTATGGCTACACCTTC
TRBJ1-5,NA,NA,TRBV10-2,CASSELGGSNQPQHF,TGCGCCAGCAGTGAGCTGGGGGGAAGCAATCAGCCCCAGCATTTT
TRBJ2-7,few,NA,TRBV11-2,CASSLGQIYEQYF,TGTGCCAGCAGCTTAGGACAGATCTACGAGCAGTACTTC
TRBJ1-1,NA,TRBD1,TRBV5-6,CASSPDRGNTEAFF,TGTGCCAGCAGCCCGGACAGGGGAAACACTGAAGCTTTCTTT
TRBJ2-3,NA,NA,TRBV29-1,CSATLHTDTQYF,TGCAGCGCCACTCTCCATACAGATACGCAGTATTTT
TRBJ2-1,NA,NA,TRBV7-9,CASSLVTGHEQFF,TGTGCCAGCAGCTTAGTCACAGGGCATGAGCAGTTCTTC
TRBJ2-7,NA,TRBD1,TRBV28,CASSKSGGLMGKEYEQYF,TGTGCCAGCAGTAAATCAGGGGGCTTGATGGGGAAAGAATACGAGCAGTACTTC
TRBJ2-1,NA,TRBD2,TRBV30,CAWNPSGIYNEQFF,TGTGCCTGGAACCCTAGCGGGATCTACAATGAGCAGTTCTTC
TRBJ2-3,NA,TRBD2,TRBV10-3,CAISEAGGSTDTQYF,TGTGCCATCAGTGAGGCGGGGGGGAGCACAGATACGCAGTATTTT
TRBJ1-1,NA,NA,TRBV19,CASSTHRALMNTEAFF,TGTGCCAGTAGTACCCACAGGGCCTTGATGAACACTGAAGCTTTCTTT
TRBJ2-7,NA,TRBD1,TRBV28,CASSTLDRAAYEQYF,TGTGCCAGCAGTACCCTGGACAGGGCGGCCTACGAGCAGTACTTC
TRBJ2-7,NA,TRBD2,TRBV28,CASSLTSRTSYEQYF,TGTGCCAGCAGTCTGACTAGCCGAACCTCCTACGAGCAGTACTTC
TRBJ2-2,NA,NA,TRBV6-5,CASSSRTGELFF,TGTGCCAGCAGTTCGCGGACCGGGGAGCTGTTTTTT
TRBJ2-1,NA,TRBD2,TRBV4-1,CASSQLGGSSYNEQFF,TGCGCCAGCAGCCAATTGGGCGGGAGCTCCTACAATGAGCAGTTCTTC
TRBJ2-7,NA,NA,TRBV4-2,CASSQEATSYEQYF,TGTGCCAGCAGCCAAGAGGCCACCTCCTACGAGCAGTACTTC
TRBJ2-1,few,TRBD2,TRBV5-1,CASSYLPPGLAGGNEQFF,TGCGCCAGCAGCTACCTCCCACCGGGACTAGCGGGAGGCAATGAGCAGTTCTTC
TRBJ2-7,NA,NA,TRBV28,CASSKRQRLSSYEQYF,TGTGCCAGCAGCAAAAGACAGAGGTTAAGCTCCTACGAGCAGTACTTC
TRBJ2-1,NA,NA,TRBV5-1,CASSLGSGYNEQFF,TGCGCCAGCAGCTTGGGTTCAGGATACAATGAGCAGTTCTTC
TRBJ1-1,NA,NA,TRBV5-1,CASFKGGGTEAFF,TGCGCCAGCTTCAAGGGAGGTGGGACTGAAGCTTTCTTT
TRBJ2-7,once,NA,TRBV4-1,CASSQVQGPDEQYF,TGCGCCAGCAGCCAAGTGCAGGGCCCCGACGAGCAGTACTTC
TRBJ2-5,few,TRBD2,TRBV7-9,CASSLVIGGAKTQYF,TGTGCCAGCAGCTTAGTTATCGGGGGGGCCAAGACCCAGTACTTC
TRBJ2-3,NA,NA,TRBV5-1,CASSRGGGSTDTQYF,TGCGCCAGCAGCCGCGGCGGTGGGTCTACAGATACGCAGTATTTT
TRBJ1-2,NA,TRBD1,TRBV6-5,CASGQGYGYTF,TGTGCCAGCGGACAGGGCTATGGCTACACCTTC
TRBJ1-2,NA,NA,TRBV5-5,CASSLDRPPNYGYTF,TGTGCCAGCAGCTTGGACAGGCCTCCTAACTATGGCTACACCTTC
TRBJ2-7,NA,NA,TRBV6-5,CASGGQGGKSSEQYF,TGTGCCAGCGGCGGCCAGGGTGGGAAATCGAGCGAGCAGTACTTC
TRBJ2-3,NA,NA,TRBV18,CASSPPWGDSSTDTQYF,TGTGCCAGCTCACCACCCTGGGGCGACAGCAGCACAGATACGCAGTATTTT
TRBJ2-1,NA,TRBD1,TRBV4-1,CASSQSSSGTVYNEQFF,TGCGCCAGCAGCCAGAGCAGCTCCGGGACAGTCTACAATGAGCAGTTCTTC
TRBJ1-3,NA,NA,TRBV11-2,CASSLDQGFSGNTIYF,TGTGCCAGCAGCTTAGATCAGGGATTCTCTGGAAACACCATATATTTT
TRBJ2-7,NA,NA,TRBV18,CASSPDRHYEQYF,TGTGCCAGCTCTCCCGACCGACACTACGAGCAGTACTTC
TRBJ1-3,NA,TRBD1,TRBV7-3,CASSLNRGDTIYF,TGTGCCAGCAGCTTAAACAGGGGGGACACCATATATTTT